This T cell receptor beta chain was captured in a study of T cell repertoires in cytomegalovirus infection. At the level of the study: TCR beta signatures that were public indicated CMV infection and matching HLA type.

Note on this clonotype: The antigen remains unidentified. This could be a read error, since a much larger clone is one nucleotide away.

Germline values: CDR1 SGHTA, CDR2 FQGNSA. This CDR3 region has 15 residues. Study-wide points: The cumulative frequency of public TCR beta families distinguished individuals who carried CMV together with the relevant HLA.

TCRdb re-called the reads with MiXCR, one entry per CDR3 protein. The sample carries about 450,000 distinct CDR3 sequences, roughly 30% recorded once. V usage is TRBV7-2 and J usage is TRBJ2-5; D is unresolved. The end of the DNA fits TRBJ2-1 better, so the J call may be wrong. This receptor was identified in a human donor in good health (CMV status not recorded). Some clones in this sample may be carry-over from other donors' samples. Sequencing was performed on PBMCs. The CDR3 here is CASSSDRRYQETQFF. As DNA, the CDR3 is TGTGCCAGCAGCTCCGACCGTCGGTACCAAGAGACCCAGTTCTTC.